This T cell receptor beta chain was captured in a study of shared clonotypes between healthy human individuals. CDR1 and CDR2 from the germline V gene are LNHDA and SQIVND (reference sequence). The CDR3 covers 13 residues. The V end was cut by 5 bases, the J end by 3 bases, with 9 bases between. Using immunoSEQ multiplex PCR, the repertoire was profiled, and TCRdb retains in-frame clones only, with some absent. The data show approximately 1,000,000 clones, about 72% seen once. The V call is TRBV19, the J call TRBJ2-3; TRBD1 or TRBD2 may be the D gene (5 bases each). The sequenced material came from memory CD4+ T cells from PBMCs. The subset here: CD45RA-negative fraction. The receptor was derived from a man aged 18 to 29 in good health. Some clones in this sample may be carry-over from other donors' samples. The DNA for the CDR3 is TGTGCCAGTAGTTGGGGGATAACAGATACGCAGTATTTT. It is translated as CASSWGITDTQYF.